The sequence of this T cell receptor beta chain was determined in a study of blood T cell repertoires in COVID-19. Turning to the study itself: The origin of the acute and convalescent COVID-19 samples was the United States, Italy and Spain.

The assay was immunoSEQ multiplex PCR, and TCRdb's table has in-frame clones only and misses some. Of 300,000 to 350,000 clones in the sample, roughly 87% were seen once. This clone has only one observation. CDR3 length: 15 amino acids. The germline CDR1 and CDR2 sequences are SGHRS and YFSETQ. V gave up 0 bases and J gave up 7 bases, with 14 bases separating them. Either two negative PCRs, clearance, or symptom resolution qualified Cohort 3 donors as recovered. This receptor was taken from a woman in her 30s who had recovered from COVID-19. The rearrangement uses TRBV5-1 and TRBJ1-5; weak D call: TRBD1 (6 bases). Input material: PBMCs or T cells enriched from blood (not recorded which). Written as DNA, the CDR3 is TGCGCCAGCAGCTTGGAGGGGGGGCGGAAACAGCCCCAGCATTTT. It specifies CASSLEGGRKQPQHF.